This T cell receptor (beta chain) was profiled in a study of blood T cell repertoires in COVID-19. The wider study: Researchers got acute and convalescent COVID-19 samples from the United States, Italy and Spain.

Methods used by the authors: Reference gene primer amplification gave nucleated cell count estimates. Profiling relied on immunoSEQ multiplex PCR, and the TCRdb table lists in-frame clones only, not all of them. That table supplies the V and J calls and clone size; D and trimming were determined from the DNA. The table has about 310,000 clones, around 90% seen once; the top ten hold 1%. In this sample, this clone turned up once. The CDR3 loop spans 16 amino acids. The J segment lost 6 bases and the V segment lost 5 bases, leaving 9 bases of the junction unmatched. From germline, CDR1 is MDHEN and CDR2 SYDVKM.

The rearrangement links TRBV28 to TRBJ1-6, with 8 bases lining up with TRBD1. The receptor was isolated from a man aged 50-60 years with active or convalescent COVID-19. The material sequenced was peripheral blood. The CDR3 reads CASSQQGVKGNSPLHF. In DNA, the CDR3 is TGTGCCAGCAGTCAACAGGGGGTAAAGGGTAATTCACCCCTCCACTTT. Full variable domain (outside the CDR3, taken from reference TRBV28 and TRBJ1-6): DVKVTQSSRYLVKRTGEKVFLECVQDMDHENMFWYRQDPGLGLRLIYFSYDVKMKEKGDIPEGYSVSREKKERFSLILESASTNQTSMYLCASSQQGVKGNSPLHFGNGTRLTVT.